Each of the 30 T cell receptor beta chains below was sequenced from the same sample in a study of blood T cell repertoires in COVID-19. Produced via immunoSEQ multiplex PCR; TCRdb's table is partial and in-frame only. The sample holds some 190,000 clones, 65% to 85% seen once. The material sequenced was PBMCs or T cells enriched from blood (not recorded which). These receptors were obtained from a woman in her twenties or thirties who had been exposed to COVID-19.

The chain uses TRBV6-2 or TRBV6-3 and TRBJ1-6; D is possibly TRBD1 (6 bases). V lost 4 bases and J lost 7, with 8 bases in between. The CDR3 consists of 13 residues. Germline values: CDR1 MNHEY, CDR2 SVGEGT. CDR3 coding DNA: TGTGCCAGCAGTTGGCAGGGGAATTCACCCCTCCACTTT. This sequence encodes CASSWQGNSPLHF.

The CDR3 DNA is TGTGCCAGCAGTTATATCGGGGGGGGTGAGACCCAGTACTTC. Residues: CASSYIGGGETQYF. This sequence joins TRBV6-6 and TRBJ2-5; 8 bases map to TRBD2. Germline loops: CDR1 MNHNY, CDR2 SVGAGI (reference sequence). The J segment lost 5 bases and the V segment lost 3 bases, leaving 5 bases of the junction unmatched. CDR3 length equals 14 residues.

V is TRBV4-3 and J is TRBJ2-1; 10 bases map to TRBD1. CDR1 and CDR2 from the germline V gene are LGHNA and YSLEER. The CDR3 spans 15 residues. The V and J ends lost 4 bases and 6 bases, in that order; junction bases with no gene match: 6. CDR3 DNA sequence: TGCGCCAGCAGCCCCGGGACAGGGGTTTTCAATGAGCAGTTCTTC. Its protein product is CASSPGTGVFNEQFF.

J is TRBJ1-2 and V is TRBV25-1; the match to TRBD1 covers 9 bases. The V gene end was trimmed by 4 bases and the J gene end by 6 bases; junction bases not matched to a gene: 12. The CDR3 sequence is 16 residues long. Germline-derived CDR1 and CDR2 are MGHDK and SYGVNS. The CDR3 coding sequence is TGTGCCAGCAGTGCAGTCAATACCGGGACAGGGCATGGCTACACCTTC. It translates to CASSAVNTGTGHGYTF.

The chain links TRBV10-2 to TRBJ1-2; TRBD1 matches 9 bases. The germline gives CDR1 WSHSY, CDR2 SAAADI. Losses at the gene ends were 0 bases for V and 4 bases for J; bases not matched to a gene: 0. This CDR3 spans 14 amino acids. The CDR3 here is CASSESGQGYGYTF. The CDR3 DNA reads TGCGCCAGCAGTGAGTCGGGACAGGGCTATGGCTACACCTTC.

This chain connects TRBV18 to TRBJ1-6; D uncertain. Between the trimmed V and J ends, which lost 2 bases and 7 bases, there was a span of 9 bases. The V gene's germline CDR1 is KGHSH and CDR2 LQKENI. CDR3 length equals 14 residues. The CDR3 loop reads CASSPLRINSPLHF. The CDR3 region has the DNA TGTGCCAGCTCACCATTGAGAATCAATTCACCCCTCCACTTT.

The chain employs TRBV18 and TRBJ2-1; 7 bases are shared with TRBD1. Germline-derived CDR1 and CDR2 are KGHSH and LQKENI. With V trimmed by 1 base and J by 8 bases, 5 bases remained unmatched. The CDR3 runs to 14 residues. CDR3 sequence reads: CASSPQTGLDEQFF. The CDR3 bases are TGTGCCAGCTCACCACAGACAGGGCTGGATGAGCAGTTCTTC.

The genes are TRBV18 and TRBJ1-1; TRBD1 matches at 10 bases. The trim removed 5 bases at V and 6 bases at J, leaving 9 bases unmatched. The length of the CDR3 is 15 residues. Per the germline V gene, CDR1 is KGHSH and CDR2 is LQKENI. In DNA, the CDR3 is TGTGCCAGCTCAGAGACAGGGGGCGGTATTTCTGAAGCTTTCTTT. This sequence encodes CASSETGGGISEAFF.

The chain recombines TRBV4-1 with TRBJ2-4; TRBD2 might be the D (5 bases). This CDR3 has 13 amino acids. Germline-derived CDR1 and CDR2 are MGHRA and YSYEKL. The V end was cut by 1 base, the J end by 9 bases, with 10 bases between. CDR3 DNA sequence: TGCGCCAGCAGCCAAGTTGAGGGAATCATTCAGTACTTC. Translation gives CASSQVEGIIQYF.

V is TRBV12-3 or TRBV12-4 and J is TRBJ2-7; weak D call: TRBD1 (6 bases). The CDR3 covers 13 residues. The V and J ends lost 6 bases and 3 bases respectively, with 12 bases between them. CDR3 nucleotides: TGTGCCAGCAGATCCACAGGGTTCTACGAGCAGTACTTC. This translates into CASRSTGFYEQYF.

The chain uses TRBV28 and TRBJ1-2; no firm D call. The CDR3 is 12 residues long. Germline lookup yields CDR1 MDHEN and CDR2 SYDVKM. With 5 bases removed from V and 4 bases from J, the gap between germline ends came to 8 bases. CDR3 nucleotides: TGTGCCAGCAGTCTTAGAGGCTATGGCTACACCTTC. Translated, it gives CASSLRGYGYTF.

The chain recombines TRBV6-1 with TRBJ1-5; tentatively, D is TRBD1 (6 bases). Germline V gene data show CDR1 as MNHNS and CDR2 as SASEGT. The CDR3 loop spans 13 amino acids. The V and J ends lost 1 base and 5 bases respectively, with 6 bases between them. The CDR3 nucleotides read TGTGCCAGCAGTGAAGACAGGGATCAGCCCCAGCATTTT. This gives the protein CASSEDRDQPQHF.

The chain combines TRBV9 with TRBJ2-2, with 7 bases aligning to TRBD2. The CDR3 runs 15 residues. With V trimmed by 0 bases and J by 7 bases, 6 bases remained unmatched. Germline V gene data show CDR1 as SGDLS and CDR2 as YYNGEE. The CDR3 loop is CASSVGGGTGGELFF. The CDR3 nucleotides read TGTGCCAGCAGCGTAGGCGGGGGAACAGGCGGGGAGCTGTTTTTT.

The rearrangement links TRBV6-5 to TRBJ2-7; 8 bases are a match to TRBD2. Per the germline V gene, CDR1 is MNHEY and CDR2 is SVGAGI. The length of the CDR3 is 13 residues. Unmatched junction bases numbered 7, after V lost 6 bases and J lost 6 bases. CDR3: CASRIGLAGEQYF. The CDR3 coding sequence is TGTGCCAGCAGGATAGGACTAGCCGGCGAGCAGTACTTC.

The rearrangement joins TRBV7-2 to TRBJ2-1, with TRBD1 as a possible D gene (6 bases). V lost 8 bases and J 13 bases, leaving 21 bases between the germline ends. The CDR3 runs 13 residues. CDR1 is SGHTA and CDR2 is FQGNSA in the germline V gene. The CDR3 bases are TGTGCCAGCGGGGGCTTTGAGCGCGGTCCACAGTTCTTC. Protein sequence: CASGGFERGPQFF.

CDR3 DNA: TGCGCCAGCACCCTAGACAGCTCTGGGGCCAACGTCCTGACTTTC. It yields the protein CASTLDSSGANVLTF. This rearrangement joins TRBV5-1 to TRBJ2-6; a weak D match, TRBD1 (5 bases). Germline assignment: CDR1 SGHRS and CDR2 YFSETQ. This CDR3 region has 15 residues. V gave up 6 bases and J gave up 0 bases, with 10 bases separating them.

The chain combines TRBV11-2 with TRBJ2-3; the match to TRBD2 covers 12 bases. This CDR3 spans 16 amino acids. Per germline, CDR1 SGHAT and CDR2 FQNNGV. Trimming at V came to 5 bases and at J to 5 bases, leaving 8 bases not matched to a gene. DNA for the CDR3: TGTGCCAGCAGCCCTCTAGCGGGGGGGCCTAGAGATACGCAGTATTTT. It is translated as CASSPLAGGPRDTQYF. Complete variable domain (other parts from reference TRBV11-2 and TRBJ2-3): EAGVAQSPRYKIIEKRQSVAFWCNPISGHATLYWYQQILGQGPKLLIQFQNNGVVDDSQLPKDRFSAERLKGVDSTLKIQPAKLEDSAVYLCASSPLAGGPRDTQYFGPGTRLTVL.

The chain carries TRBV5-8 and TRBJ1-4; D gene unclear. Germline CDR1 is SGHTS and CDR2 is YDEGEE. This CDR3 contains 15 residues. V was clipped by 4 bases and J by 3 bases, with 13 bases between them. DNA for the CDR3: TGTGCCAGCAGCCCTAACCGGAGAGCTAATGAAAAACTGTTTTTT. Residues: CASSPNRRANEKLFF.

The CDR3 DNA is TGTGCCAGCAGCTGGAGACTACCGGGACAAGGGAATCAGCCCCAGCATTTT. Amino acids: CASSWRLPGQGNQPQHF. The chain is built from TRBV5-4 and TRBJ1-5, with D perhaps matching TRBD1 (6 bases). Looked up from germline, CDR1 is SGHNT and CDR2 is YYREEE (reference sequence). V was clipped by 3 bases and J by 4 bases, with 20 bases between them. The CDR3 covers 17 residues.

This clone was detected once. The chain carries TRBV11-2 and TRBJ2-1, with D perhaps TRBD1 (6 bases). The CDR3 is 14 residues long. V lost 4 bases to trimming and J lost 2 bases, with 9 bases between them. The germline V gene has CDR1 SGHAT and CDR2 FQNNGV. The CDR3 loop is CASSSDSTYNEQFF. DNA for the CDR3: TGTGCCAGCAGCTCGGACAGTACCTACAATGAGCAGTTCTTC.

The CDR3 DNA reads as TGTGCCAGCAGCTTAGGGGACAAAGGGATGGAGACCCAGTACTTC. It codes for CASSLGDKGMETQYF. The chain combines TRBV11-2 with TRBJ2-5, with a tentative D call TRBD1 (6 bases). V lost 1 base, J lost 5 bases, and 14 bases lay in between. Germline-derived CDR1 and CDR2 are SGHAT and FQNNGV. The CDR3 has 15 amino acids.

This clone was observed a few times. The genes are TRBV3-1 (or the pseudogene TRBV3-2) and TRBJ1-3, with a weak D call TRBD1 (5 bases). Trimming removed 1 base at V and 8 bases at J, with 9 bases between. Per germline, CDR1 LGHDT and CDR2 YNNKEL (reference sequence). The CDR3 contains 13 residues. The chain's CDR3 is CASSQAGSDTIYF. The CDR3 coding sequence is TGTGCCAGCAGCCAAGCAGGGTCCGACACCATATATTTT.

CDR3 protein: CATWDRGYEQYF. The CDR3 DNA sequence: TGTGCCACCTGGGACAGGGGCTACGAGCAGTACTTC. The rearrangement joins TRBV7-2 to TRBJ2-7; the match to TRBD1 covers 10 bases. This CDR3 is built from 12 residues. V lost 10 bases to trimming and J lost 3 bases; unmatched junction nucleotides: 3. Per the germline V gene, CDR1 is SGHTA and CDR2 is FQGNSA.

The chain links TRBV9 to TRBJ2-7, with TRBD1 as a possible D gene (5 bases). The CDR3 has 14 amino acids. With 3 bases removed from V and 6 bases from J, the gap between germline ends came to 16 bases. CDR1 is SGDLS, CDR2 YYNGEE, per germline. CDR3 residues: CASSAGQIMAEQYF. The CDR3 bases are TGTGCCAGCAGCGCAGGGCAGATTATGGCCGAGCAGTACTTC.

The V gene is TRBV5-8, the J gene TRBJ2-1, with TRBD2 matching over 9 bases. The germline V gene encodes CDR1 SGHTS and CDR2 YDEGEE. The CDR3 covers 14 residues. After removal of 4 bases from V and 6 bases from J, the junction contained 5 bases not matched to a gene. The CDR3: CASSLRGGVNEQFF. The CDR3 DNA reads as TGTGCCAGCAGCCTCCGCGGGGGGGTCAATGAGCAGTTCTTC. The variable domain in full, completed from reference TRBV5-8 and TRBJ2-1, reads EAGVTQSPTHLIKTRGQQATLRCSPISGHTSVYWYQQALGLGLQFLLWYDEGEERNRGNFPPRFSGRQFPNYSSELNVNALELEDSALYLCASSLRGGVNEQFFGPGTRLTVL.

The gene calls are TRBV6-4 and TRBJ1-4; D might be TRBD1 (5 bases). Germline loops: CDR1 MRHNA, CDR2 SNTAGT. V was shortened by 2 bases and J by 7 bases, with 8 bases between the two germline ends. The CDR3 totals 13 residues. CDR3 in DNA: TGTGCCAGCAGTGACGGGGGGAGTGAAAAACTGTTTTTT. Its translation: CASSDGGSEKLFF.

V usage is TRBV7-6 and J usage is TRBJ2-7; D unresolved. Germline V gene data show CDR1 as SGHVS and CDR2 as FNYEAQ. V shed 1 base and J shed 0 bases, with 13 bases lying between them. The CDR3 runs 16 residues. This CDR3 is CASSLGRGSSSYEQYF. The CDR3 bases are TGTGCCAGCAGCTTAGGTCGCGGCTCAAGCTCCTACGAGCAGTACTTC.

The chain combines TRBV3-1 (or the pseudogene TRBV3-2) with TRBJ1-5; 7 bases map to TRBD1. The CDR3 length is 15 residues. After removal of 0 bases from V and 6 bases from J, the junction contained 5 bases not matched to a gene. The germline CDR1 and CDR2 sequences are LGHDT and YNNKEL (reference sequence). As DNA, the CDR3 is TGTGCCAGCAGCCAAGATTACTCAGGGGGTCAGCCCCAGCATTTT. Residues: CASSQDYSGGQPQHF.

The chain has TRBV9 and TRBJ2-1; TRBD2 agrees at 8 bases. Trimming at V came to 2 bases and at J to 3 bases, leaving 4 bases not matched to a gene. From germline, CDR1 is SGDLS and CDR2 YYNGEE. This CDR3 spans 15 amino acids. In DNA, the CDR3 is TGTGCCAGCAGCGTCGGCGGGGGGATCTACAATGAGCAGTTCTTC. This sequence encodes CASSVGGGIYNEQFF. The full variable domain, with the rest looked up from reference TRBV9 and TRBJ2-1, is DSGVTQTPKHLITATGQRVTLRCSPRSGDLSVYWYQQSLDQGLQFLIQYYNGEERAKGNILERFSAQQFPDLHSELNLSSLELGDSALYFCASSVGGGIYNEQFFGPGTRLTVL.

J is TRBJ1-2 and V is TRBV3-1 (or the pseudogene TRBV3-2); TRBD1 matches at 9 bases. Per the germline V gene, CDR1 is LGHDT and CDR2 is YNNKEL (reference sequence). The CDR3 spans 17 residues. J lost 2 bases, V lost 4 bases, and 11 bases had no gene match. This chain's CDR3 is CASSLGTGRVENYGYTF. In DNA form, the CDR3 reads TGTGCCAGCAGCCTCGGGACAGGGAGGGTGGAAAACTATGGCTACACCTTC.